Sequencing of this T cell receptor beta chain was carried out in a study of siplizumab effects on memory and regulatory T cells. Assay used: immunoSEQ multiplex PCR; TCRdb lists only in-frame clones, some missing. The repertoire holds approximately 50,000 clones, with more than 85% as singletons. Source material: CD8+ T cells sorted from blood. This TCR was recovered from a human donor in good health.

CDR3 protein: CASSHSLDRTNTEAFF. As DNA, the CDR3 is TGTGCCAGCAGCCACTCACTAGACAGGACTAACACTGAAGCTTTCTTT. The chain is built from TRBV9 and TRBJ1-1; perhaps TRBD1 as D (6 bases). The CDR3 extends over 16 amino acids. V was trimmed by 4 bases and J by 2 bases, leaving 18 bases between them. Germline V lookup: CDR1 SGDLS, CDR2 YYNGEE.